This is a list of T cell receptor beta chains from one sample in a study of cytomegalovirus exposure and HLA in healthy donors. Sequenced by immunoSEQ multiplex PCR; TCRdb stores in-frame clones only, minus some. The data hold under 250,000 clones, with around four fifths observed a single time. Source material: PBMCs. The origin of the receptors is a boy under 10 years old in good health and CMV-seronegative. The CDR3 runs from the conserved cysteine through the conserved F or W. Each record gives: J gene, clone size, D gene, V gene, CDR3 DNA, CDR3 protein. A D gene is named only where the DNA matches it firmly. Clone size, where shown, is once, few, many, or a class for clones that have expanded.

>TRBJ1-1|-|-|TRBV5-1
TGCGCCAGCAGTAATACAGGGTTGAACACTGAAGCTTTCTTT
CASSNTGLNTEAFF
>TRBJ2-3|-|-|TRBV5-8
TGTGCCAGCAGCTTTGGAACCGACAGGCTGGGCACAGATACGCAGTATTTT
CASSFGTDRLGTDTQYF
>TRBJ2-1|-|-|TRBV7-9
TGTGCCAGCAGCCACTTCTCGGTTGAGCAGTTCTTC
CASSHFSVEQFF
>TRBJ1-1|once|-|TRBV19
TGTGCCAGTAGTATGACAGGTGAAGCTTTCTTT
CASSMTGEAFF
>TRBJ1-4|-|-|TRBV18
TGTGCCAGCTCACCCCCCGTGGGGGGAGGAGGTGAAAAACTGTTTTTT
CASSPPVGGGGEKLFF
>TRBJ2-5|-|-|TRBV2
TGTGCCAGCAGTCTAGGGGCGGTGGAGACCCAGTACTTC
CASSLGAVETQYF
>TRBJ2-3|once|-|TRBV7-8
TGTGCCAGCAGCTTAGCCTCAGATACGCAGTATTTT
CASSLASDTQYF
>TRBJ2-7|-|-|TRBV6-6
TGTGCCAGTGGCGGGGCCTACGAGCAGTACTTC
CASGGAYEQYF
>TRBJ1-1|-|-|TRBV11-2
TGTGCCAGCAGCTTAGGTCCGGGGAGCGTTACGACTGAAGCTTTCTTT
CASSLGPGSVTTEAFF
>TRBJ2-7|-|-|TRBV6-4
TGTGCCAGCAGTGACGGGGCGGGACGCGAGCAGTACTTC
CASSDGAGREQYF
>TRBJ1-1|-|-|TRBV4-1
TGCGCCAGCAGCCAAACAGCGAACACTGAAGCTTTCTTT
CASSQTANTEAFF
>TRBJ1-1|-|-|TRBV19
TGTGCCAGTAGTTCTGACAGAGAGTACACTGAAGCTTTCTTT
CASSSDREYTEAFF
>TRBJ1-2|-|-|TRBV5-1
TGCGCCAGCAGCTTAAGGGAGAGAGGCTATGGCTACACCTTC
CASSLRERGYGYTF
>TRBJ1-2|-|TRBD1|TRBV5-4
TGTGCCAGCACTAGTCCGGGACAGAGGGGCGGCTACACCTTC
CASTSPGQRGGYTF
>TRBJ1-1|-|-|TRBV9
TGTGCCAGCAGCCCTCCGGGGAACACTGAAGCTTTCTTT
CASSPPGNTEAFF
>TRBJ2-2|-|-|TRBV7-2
TGTGCCAGCAGCCGGGACTTTCCGAACACCGGGGAGCTGTTTTTT
CASSRDFPNTGELFF
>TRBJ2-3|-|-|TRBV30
TGTGCCTGGGGGAGCTGGCGGGGAACGCAGTATTTT
CAWGSWRGTQYF
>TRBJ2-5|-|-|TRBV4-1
TGCGCCAGCACCCAAGACATCGGGGGGCGGTGGGAGACCCAGTACTTC
CASTQDIGGRWETQYF
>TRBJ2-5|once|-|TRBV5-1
TGCGCCAGCAGCCAGTTCAGAGACTCGGAATTCCAAGAGACCCAGTACTTC
CASSQFRDSEFQETQYF
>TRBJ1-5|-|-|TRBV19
TGTGCCAGTAGTATATCGTTTTCGGGAGTAGGCAATCAGCCCCAGCATTTT
CASSISFSGVGNQPQHF
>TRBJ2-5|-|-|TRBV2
TGTGCCACCTACCAAGAGACCCAGTACTTC
CATYQETQYF
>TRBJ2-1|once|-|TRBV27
TGTGCCAGCAGTCCCTTGGGGGGGGCCCCCTACAATGAGCAGTTCTTC
CASSPLGGAPYNEQFF
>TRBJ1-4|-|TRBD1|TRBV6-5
TGTGCCAGCAGTTACTCCGGGACAGGGGTACTGGAACTGTTTTTT
CASSYSGTGVLELFF
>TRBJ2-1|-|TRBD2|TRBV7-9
TGTGCCAGCAGCCCCAGGACTAGCGGTTCCTACAATGAGCAGTTCTTC
CASSPRTSGSYNEQFF
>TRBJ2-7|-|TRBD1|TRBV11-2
TGTGCCAGCAGCCTAGGGACAGCCTCCTACGAGCAGTACTTC
CASSLGTASYEQYF
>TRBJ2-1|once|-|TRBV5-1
TGCGCCAGCAGCCAGGGACTTCCGTTGGAGCAGTTCTTC
CASSQGLPLEQFF
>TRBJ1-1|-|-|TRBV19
TGTGCCAGTAGTTGGGCGGCAGGGCTTAACACTGAAGCTTTCTTT
CASSWAAGLNTEAFF
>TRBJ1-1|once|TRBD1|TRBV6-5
TGTGCCAGCATTAAAACAGGGGCGGGCACTGAAGCTTTCTTT
CASIKTGAGTEAFF
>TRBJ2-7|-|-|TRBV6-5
TGTGCCAGCGGCAGATCCTACGAGCAGTACTTC
CASGRSYEQYF
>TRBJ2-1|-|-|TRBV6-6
TGTGCCAGCATCAAAGGGGTGGGAGAGCAGTTCTTC
CASIKGVGEQFF
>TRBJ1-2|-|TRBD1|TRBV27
TGTGCCAGCAGTTCCCCGATGACAGGGGCTTATGGCTACACCTTC
CASSSPMTGAYGYTF
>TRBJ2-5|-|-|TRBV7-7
TGTGCTAGCAGCTTAGTAGGGGTCTCAGAGACCCAGTACTTC
CASSLVGVSETQYF
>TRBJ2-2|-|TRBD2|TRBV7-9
TGTGCCAGCAGCTCCAACTATCAGCGGGGCACCGGGGAGCTGTTTTTT
CASSSNYQRGTGELFF
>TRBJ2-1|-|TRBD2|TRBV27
TGTGCGGCGTCTAGCGGGAGTTACAATGAGCAGTTCTTC
CAASSGSYNEQFF
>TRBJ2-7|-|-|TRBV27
TGTGCCAGCAGTTTCGGGGGAGTGGTTGGCGAGCAGTACTTC
CASSFGGVVGEQYF
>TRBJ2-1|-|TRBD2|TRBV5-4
TGTGCCAGCAGCTGGGGCCGAGGGAGCGGGAGTAGTGATGAGCAGTTCTTC
CASSWGRGSGSSDEQFF
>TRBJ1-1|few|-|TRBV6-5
TGTGCCAGCAGGCGGGGGCTGAACACTGAAGCTTTCTTT
CASRRGLNTEAFF
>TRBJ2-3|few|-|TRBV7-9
TGTGCCAGCAGCTTCCCTAGCACAGATACGCAGTATTTT
CASSFPSTDTQYF
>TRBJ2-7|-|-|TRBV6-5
TGTGCCAGCAGACCGATAGACGACAGTCCCTACGAGCAGTACTTC
CASRPIDDSPYEQYF
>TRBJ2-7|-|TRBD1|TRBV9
TGTGCCAGCAGCGCCGGGACAGGGACTACCGACGAGCAGTACTTC
CASSAGTGTTDEQYF
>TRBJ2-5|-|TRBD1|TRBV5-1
TGCGCCAGCAGCATAGGACAGGGGTTTACAGAGACCCAGTACTTC
CASSIGQGFTETQYF
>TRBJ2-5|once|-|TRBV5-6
TGTGCCAGCAGCTTGGAAGTAGGGGAAGAGCAGTACTTC
CASSLEVGEEQYF
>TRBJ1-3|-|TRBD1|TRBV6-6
TGTGCCAGCAGTTACTGGACAGGTCATTCTGGAAACACCATATATTTT
CASSYWTGHSGNTIYF
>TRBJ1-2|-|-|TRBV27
TGTGCCAGCAGTGCATTCGGAGGGCAGGGCGACTATGGCTACACCTTC
CASSAFGGQGDYGYTF